This T cell receptor (beta chain) came from a study of human T cells and chemical hapten exposure. The overall study: Variability of per-sample TCR yields stemmed mainly from small differences in pooled library volume.

In the library, unique molecular identifiers were attached to individual cDNA molecules. In the authors' methods: Sample TCR counts, which ranged from roughly 23,224 to 750,000, had a median of 95,638. One entry per CDR3 protein results from TCRdb running MiXCR on the RACE reads. The authors' filters were not applied to this entry. The table includes 80,000 to 100,000 distinct CDR3 sequences, approximately 10% detected once. This CDR3 has 14 residues. V dropped 4 bases and J dropped 8; count of bases not matched to a gene: 6. The germline CDR1 and CDR2 sequences are SGHAT and FQNNGV. This clonotype was seen more than once but under ten times. Time point meaning: healthy volunteer bleed at 2 weeks. Whole blood, unfractionated, served as the material for total RNA extraction.

The sequenced material came from whole blood. The receptor's source is a female donor in good health. Some clones in this sample may be carry-over from other donors' samples. The rearrangement joins TRBV11-2 to TRBJ2-4, with 9 bases identical to TRBD1. The CDR3 region has the DNA TGTGCCAGCAGCTCCAACAGGGGGCTGTACATTCAGTACTTC. It specifies CASSSNRGLYIQYF. Based on the CDR3 plus reference TRBV11-2 and TRBJ2-4, the full variable domain is EAGVAQSPRYKIIEKRQSVAFWCNPISGHATLYWYQQILGQGPKLLIQFQNNGVVDDSQLPKDRFSAERLKGVDSTLKIQPAKLEDSAVYLCASSSNRGLYIQYFGAGTRLSVL.